The source of this T cell receptor (beta chain) is a study of spatial heterogeneity in lung cancer. Noted time point: sample taken at primary tumor resection. Whole RNA, isolated from tumor, nontumor lung or frozen PBMC, was sequenced without prior sorting. Samples were donated by 72 untreated early-stage non-small cell lung cancer patients. Ten or more counts support this clonotype. The CDR3 is made up of 14 amino acids. Germline loops: CDR1 SGDLS, CDR2 YYNGEE. V lost 0 bases to trimming and J lost 5 bases, with 11 bases between them. Unique molecular identifiers, one per molecule, were present on every TCR cDNA molecule. From the 5' RACE reads, TCRdb called clonotypes with MiXCR, one entry per CDR3 protein. The sample contains under 40,000 distinct CDR3 sequences, less than 5.5% of which appear only once.

This rearrangement joins TRBV9 to TRBJ2-5; D remains ambiguous. The sample was PBMCs, taken at surgery. The clonotype originates from a female donor with early-stage non-small cell lung cancer. The chain's CDR3 is CASSVGGMQETQYF. The CDR3 DNA reads as TGTGCCAGCAGCGTAGGTGGGATGCAGGAGACCCAGTACTTC. Variable domain in full (rest from reference TRBV9 and TRBJ2-5): DSGVTQTPKHLITATGQRVTLRCSPRSGDLSVYWYQQSLDQGLQFLIQYYNGEERAKGNILERFSAQQFPDLHSELNLSSLELGDSALYFCASSVGGMQETQYFGPGTRLLVL.